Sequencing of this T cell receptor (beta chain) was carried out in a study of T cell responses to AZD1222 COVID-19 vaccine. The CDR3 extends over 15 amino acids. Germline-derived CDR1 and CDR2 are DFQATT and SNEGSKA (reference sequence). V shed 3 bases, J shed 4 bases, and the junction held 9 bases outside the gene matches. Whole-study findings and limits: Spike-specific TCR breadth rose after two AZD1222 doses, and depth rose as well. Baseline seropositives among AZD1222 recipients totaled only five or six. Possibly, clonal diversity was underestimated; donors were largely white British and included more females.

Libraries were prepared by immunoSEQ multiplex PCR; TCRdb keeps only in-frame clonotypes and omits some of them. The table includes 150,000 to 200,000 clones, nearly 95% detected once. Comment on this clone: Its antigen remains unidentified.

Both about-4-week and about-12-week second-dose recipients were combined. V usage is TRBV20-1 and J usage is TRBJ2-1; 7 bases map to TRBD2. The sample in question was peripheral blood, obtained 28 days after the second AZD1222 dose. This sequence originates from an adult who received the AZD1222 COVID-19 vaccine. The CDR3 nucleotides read TGCAGTGCTAGTCTCGCGGGGGTGATATACAATGAGCAGTTCTTC. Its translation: CSASLAGVIYNEQFF.